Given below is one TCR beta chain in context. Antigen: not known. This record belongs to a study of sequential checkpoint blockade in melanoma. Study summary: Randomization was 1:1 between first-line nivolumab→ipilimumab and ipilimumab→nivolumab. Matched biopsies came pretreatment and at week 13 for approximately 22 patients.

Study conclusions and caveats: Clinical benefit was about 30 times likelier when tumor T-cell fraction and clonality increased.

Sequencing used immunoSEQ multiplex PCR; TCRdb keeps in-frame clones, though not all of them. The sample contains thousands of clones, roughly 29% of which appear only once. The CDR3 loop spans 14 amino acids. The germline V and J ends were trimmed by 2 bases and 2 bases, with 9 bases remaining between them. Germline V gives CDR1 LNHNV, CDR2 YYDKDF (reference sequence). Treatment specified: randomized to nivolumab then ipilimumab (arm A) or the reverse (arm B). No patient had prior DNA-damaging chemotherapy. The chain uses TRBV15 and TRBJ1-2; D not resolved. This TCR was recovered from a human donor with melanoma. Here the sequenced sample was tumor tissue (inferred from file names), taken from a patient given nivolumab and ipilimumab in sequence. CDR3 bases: TGTGCCACCAGCAGATCCCAACGGAACTATGGCTACACCTTC. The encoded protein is CATSRSQRNYGYTF.